This T cell receptor (beta chain) was recovered during a study of T cells after yellow fever vaccination. Findings of the study overall: After the booster, about 95% of CD4 and about nine tenths of CD8 primary-response clones were re-detected.

This clonotype was found many times. TCRdb called the 5' RACE reads again in MiXCR, with one record for every CDR3 protein. The table lists about 26,000 distinct CDR3 sequences, 4.5% of them singletons. Germline V gene lookup returns CDR1 SEHNR and CDR2 FQNEAQ (reference sequence). Trimming left V 5 bases short and J 3 bases short, with 17 bases between. The CDR3 spans 15 residues. The receptor was derived from a man aged 18 to 30 who received the YFV17D yellow fever vaccine. The specimen comprised PBMCs, either bulk or a sorted T-cell subset (CD4+, CD8+, memory, or dextramer-sorted; not recorded which), sampled on the day of the yellow fever booster vaccination. The chain employs TRBV7-9 and TRBJ2-7; D not certain. The CDR3: CASSRINLADYEQYV. In DNA form, the CDR3 reads TGTGCCAGCAGCCGCATCAATTTGGCAGACTACGAGCAGTACGTC.